This T cell receptor beta chain was sequenced for a study of post-analysis software for immune sequencing data. The table lists this clonotype with a few counts. Its antigen is unknown. Carried by the TCR beta cDNA libraries were unique molecular identifiers. Starting from roughly 1 to 10 million T cells, the study yielded about half a million cDNA molecules. TCRdb analysed the PCR reads with MiXCR anew, one entry per CDR3 protein. The sample has fewer than 600,000 distinct CDR3 sequences; roughly 45% are singletons. Findings of the study overall: Normalized Chao1 diversity in multiple sclerosis patients fell significantly below that of controls. Batch-mates among the samples co-clustered strongly by F measure.

This TCR was sampled from a girl between 5 and 17 years old with multiple sclerosis. Sample: blood.

CDR3 protein: CASSLRGTLAGGPNEQFF. The CDR3 DNA sequence: TGTGCCAGCAGTTTACGAGGCACACTAGCGGGAGGGCCAAATGAGCAGTTCTTC. V gene TRBV12-3 or TRBV12-4 combines with J gene TRBJ2-1; TRBD2 matches 13 bases. The CDR3 has 18 amino acids. The V and J ends lost 2 bases and 7 bases, in that order; junction bases with no gene match: 11.